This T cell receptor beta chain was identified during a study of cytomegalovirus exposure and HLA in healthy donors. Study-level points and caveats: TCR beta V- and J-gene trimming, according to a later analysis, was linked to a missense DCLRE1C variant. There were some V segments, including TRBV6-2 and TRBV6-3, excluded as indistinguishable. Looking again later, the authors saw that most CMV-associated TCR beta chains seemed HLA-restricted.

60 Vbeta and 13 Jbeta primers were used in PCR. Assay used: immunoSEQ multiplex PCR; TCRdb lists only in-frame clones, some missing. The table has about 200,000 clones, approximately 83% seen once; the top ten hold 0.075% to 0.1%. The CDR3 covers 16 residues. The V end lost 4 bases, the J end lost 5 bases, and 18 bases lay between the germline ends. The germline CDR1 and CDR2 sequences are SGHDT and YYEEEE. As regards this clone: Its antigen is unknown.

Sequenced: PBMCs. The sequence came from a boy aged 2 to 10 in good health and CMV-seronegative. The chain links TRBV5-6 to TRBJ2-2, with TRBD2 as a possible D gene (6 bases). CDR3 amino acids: CASSPMGLGKTGELFF. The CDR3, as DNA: TGTGCCAGCAGCCCAATGGGACTGGGAAAAACCGGGGAGCTGTTTTTT. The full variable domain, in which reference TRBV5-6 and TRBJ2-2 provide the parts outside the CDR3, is DAGVTQSPTHLIKTRGQQVTLRCSPKSGHDTVSWYQQALGQGPQFIFQYYEEEERQRGNFPDRFSGHQFPNYSSELNVNALLLGDSALYLCASSPMGLGKTGELFFGEGSRLTVL.